The TCR beta chain described here comes from a study of blood T cell repertoires in COVID-19. Losses at the gene ends were 7 bases for V and 4 bases for J; bases not matched to a gene: 17. The CDR3 is made up of 17 amino acids. The V gene's germline CDR1 is LNHDA and CDR2 SQIVND (reference sequence). Method: immunoSEQ multiplex PCR; TCRdb's copy keeps in-frame clones and lacks some. The repertoire holds roughly 68,000 clones, with approximately 79% as singletons. The V and J genes are TRBV19 and TRBJ1-2; 8 nucleotides line up with TRBD1. Sequencing was carried out using peripheral blood. This receptor was identified in a woman aged 50 to 65 with acute or convalescent COVID-19. The CDR3 nucleotides read TGTGCCAGTAAGCCCTTACTTTCCGGGACAGGAGCCTATGGCTACACCTTC. It codes for CASKPLLSGTGAYGYTF.